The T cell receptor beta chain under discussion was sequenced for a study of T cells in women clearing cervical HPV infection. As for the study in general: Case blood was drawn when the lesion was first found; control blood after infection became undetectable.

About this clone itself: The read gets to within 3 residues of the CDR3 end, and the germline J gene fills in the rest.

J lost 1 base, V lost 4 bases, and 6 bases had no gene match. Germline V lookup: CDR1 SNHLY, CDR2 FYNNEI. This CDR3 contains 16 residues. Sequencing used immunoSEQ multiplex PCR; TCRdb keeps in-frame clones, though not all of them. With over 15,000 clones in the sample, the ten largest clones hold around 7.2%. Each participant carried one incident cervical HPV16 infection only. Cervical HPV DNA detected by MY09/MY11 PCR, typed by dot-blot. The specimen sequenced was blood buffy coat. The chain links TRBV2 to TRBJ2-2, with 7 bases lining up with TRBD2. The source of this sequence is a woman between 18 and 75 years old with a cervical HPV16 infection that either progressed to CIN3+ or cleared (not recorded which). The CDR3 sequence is CASSVVPGGNTGELFF. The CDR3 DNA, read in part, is TGTGCCAGCAGTGTGGTTCCGGGGGGGAACACCGGGGAG. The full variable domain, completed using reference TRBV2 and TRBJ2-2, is EPEVTQTPSHQVTQMGQEVILRCVPISNHLYFYWYRQILGQKVEFLVSFYNNEISEKSEIFDDQFSVERPDGSNFTLKIRSTKLEDSAMYFCASSVVPGGNTGELFFGEGSRLTVL.